Listed below are T cell receptor beta chains from one sample, sequenced in a study of regulatory T cells in long-lasting Graves disease. MiXCR, run by TCRdb on the multiplex PCR reads, gives a single entry per CDR3 protein. Here the sample spans 420,000 or so distinct CDR3 sequences, 16% being singletons. These data were likewise used in another study, on T cells in Graves' hyperthyroidism and ophthalmopathy.

The source material was peripheral blood mononuclear cells (PBMCs), sampled at new diagnosis, from a patient treated with antithyroid drugs. The origin of the receptors is a woman in her late teens or twenties with Graves disease. Both conserved end residues are part of each CDR3. The D gene is left open where the match is weak. The size field is filled for only some rows; it gives once, few, many or a size class.

TRBJ1-5 - TRBV10-3 many TGTGCCATCAGTGAGCTGTCGGGGAGCAATCAGCCCCAGCATTTT CAISELSGSNQPQHF
TRBJ2-7 - TRBV24-1 few TGTGCCACCAGTGATTTAGCAGGGAGAACCTACGAGCAGTACTTC CATSDLAGRTYEQYF
TRBJ2-7 - TRBV18 few TGTGCCAGCTCAGGGTTGGCAGGGTACGAGCAGTACTTC CASSGLAGYEQYF
TRBJ1-5 TRBD1 TRBV20-1 - TGCAGTGCTAGACAGGGGGTACGTCAGCCCCAGCACTTT CSARQGVRQPQHF
TRBJ2-3 - TRBV2 many TGTGCCAGCAGTGTGGAACAGCATCCAAGCACAGATACGCAGTATTTT CASSVEQHPSTDTQYF
TRBJ2-3 - TRBV6-5 once TGTGCCAGCAGTTACCCCGATACGCAGTATTTT CASSYPDTQYF
TRBJ2-1 TRBD2 TRBV27 many TGTGCCAGCAGTCGCCCGCGGACTAGCGGGAGGGCCGGGAACAATGAGCAGTTCTTC CASSRPRTSGRAGNNEQFF
TRBJ2-5 TRBD1 TRBV7-3 few TGTGCCAGCAGCTTTACAGGGGCCCGGGTAGAGACCCAGTACTTC CASSFTGARVETQYF
TRBJ2-3 - TRBV18 - TGTGCCATCTCACCCTCCACAGATACGCAGTATTTT CAISPSTDTQYF
TRBJ2-3 TRBD2 TRBV28 many TGTGCCAGCAGTTTTCTAGCGGGAGAAGCGGGCACAGATACGCAGTATTTT CASSFLAGEAGTDTQYF
TRBJ2-2 TRBD2 TRBV29-1 - TGCAGCACAGGACTAGCGGGAGTAAGCTGGGGGGAGCTGTTTTTT CSTGLAGVSWGELFF
TRBJ2-1 TRBD2 TRBV28 few TGTGCCAGCAGTTTATGGGCCCCGACTAGCGGGAGAGCTAATGAGCAGTTCTTC CASSLWAPTSGRANEQFF
TRBJ2-7 - TRBV10-3 - TGTGCCATCAGTGACAACTACGAGCAGTACTTC CAISDNYEQYF
TRBJ2-7 - TRBV3-1 many TGTGCCAGCAGCCAAGATCCGTACGAGCAGTACTTC CASSQDPYEQYF
TRBJ2-7 - TRBV6-5 many TGTGCCAGCAGTTACTTGGGCCGAGGGCGGTACGAGCAGTACTTC CASSYLGRGRYEQYF
TRBJ2-5 - TRBV20-1 many TGCAGTGCGCCCGCCGTCCCCACGGAGACCCAGTACTTC CSAPAVPTETQYF
TRBJ2-7 - TRBV19 - TGTGCCAGTAGTATCGGCAGGGGCTACGAGCAGTACTTC CASSIGRGYEQYF
TRBJ1-5 TRBD1 TRBV29-1 few TGCAGCGTTGTTACTTTAGGGACAGGGGTTGATCAGCCCCAGCATTTT CSVVTLGTGVDQPQHF
TRBJ2-7 TRBD1 TRBV11-3 few TGTGCCAGCAGCGATAGACAGGGATCCTACGAGCAGTACTTC CASSDRQGSYEQYF
TRBJ2-2 - TRBV4-3 - TGCGCCAGCAGCCAAGATCTCGGCCCTACCGGGGAGCTGTTTTTT CASSQDLGPTGELFF
TRBJ1-2 TRBD1 TRBV7-9 - TGTGCCAGCAGCTTATACGACGGGACAGGATATGGCTACACCTTC CASSLYDGTGYGYTF
TRBJ1-1 - TRBV2 many TGTGCCAGCATTTCCTCAGGGAGGAGGGATATGAACACTGAAGCTTTCTTT CASISSGRRDMNTEAFF
TRBJ1-1 - TRBV3-1 many TGTGCCAGCAGCCAATTGGTTAACACGAACACTGAAGCTTTCTTT CASSQLVNTNTEAFF
TRBJ2-5 TRBD2 TRBV6-1 many TGTGCCAGCAAACGGGAGGGCTGGAACTTTCAAGAGACCCAGTACTTC CASKREGWNFQETQYF
TRBJ2-1 TRBD1 TRBV6-2/TRBV6-3 many TGTGCCAGCAACCCGACAGGGCTACAAGACAATGAGCAGTTCTTC CASNPTGLQDNEQFF
TRBJ2-7 - TRBV12-3/TRBV12-4 - TGTGCCAGCAGCCTTGGCTACGGGCAGTACTTC CASSLGYGQYF
TRBJ2-3 - TRBV15 many TGTGCCACCAGCAGAGGCAGTGGAATTCGGGACAACACAGATACGCAGTATTTT CATSRGSGIRDNTDTQYF
TRBJ2-1 - TRBV12-3/TRBV12-4 many TGTGCCAGCAGTCCGCGGCAGATCTACAATGAGCAGTTCTTC CASSPRQIYNEQFF
TRBJ2-3 TRBD1 TRBV5-1 few TGCGCCAGCAGCTTCTCAGGGGGCGCAGGCACAGATACGCAGTATTTT CASSFSGGAGTDTQYF
TRBJ2-3 TRBD1 TRBV20-1 many TGCAGTGTCCCGGGACAGACTCTCAGGGGTACGCAGTATTTT CSVPGQTLRGTQYF
TRBJ2-7 - TRBV15 few TGTGCCACCAGCGACTTAACTAGGGATTCCTACGAGCAGTACTTC CATSDLTRDSYEQYF
TRBJ2-3 - TRBV19 few TGTGCCAGTAGTCCGAAGGGACACCACACAGATACGCAGTATTTT CASSPKGHHTDTQYF
TRBJ2-7 TRBD1 TRBV28 many TGTGCCAGCCGGGACAGGGAATCCCTCGAGCAGTACTTC CASRDRESLEQYF
TRBJ1-5 TRBD1 TRBV6-5 many TGTGCCAGCAGTTCCGCCCAGGGGGCCCCTCAGCCCCAGCATTTT CASSSAQGAPQPQHF
TRBJ2-5 - TRBV5-5 few TGTGCCAGCAGCTATTATGAGGTCGGGGAGACCCAGTACTTC CASSYYEVGETQYF
TRBJ2-5 - TRBV7-9 - TGTGCCAGCAGCGCAGGGGTTTCTTATGAGACCCAGTACTTC CASSAGVSYETQYF
TRBJ2-7 - TRBV20-1 - TGCAGTGCTAGAGCGGACTACGAGCAGTACTTC CSARADYEQYF
TRBJ2-3 - TRBV20-1 many TGCAGTGCTAGTAGCGGAGTCTCTAGCACAGATACGCAGTATTTT CSASSGVSSTDTQYF
TRBJ1-4 TRBD1 TRBV7-2 - TGTGCCAGCAGCTCGACAGGGGGCTCTGAAAAACTGTTTTTT CASSSTGGSEKLFF
TRBJ2-2 - TRBV20-1 - TGCAGTGCTAGAGATCAGGCTAGTCCGGGGGAGCTGTTTTTT CSARDQASPGELFF
TRBJ1-1 - TRBV6-6 many TGTGCCAGCAGTTACTCGAGCGACAGCTTCCGAGAAGCTTTCTTT CASSYSSDSFREAFF
TRBJ2-5 TRBD2 TRBV28 - TGTGCCAGCAGTATTGCTAGCGGGAGTCTGGAGACCCAGTACTTC CASSIASGSLETQYF